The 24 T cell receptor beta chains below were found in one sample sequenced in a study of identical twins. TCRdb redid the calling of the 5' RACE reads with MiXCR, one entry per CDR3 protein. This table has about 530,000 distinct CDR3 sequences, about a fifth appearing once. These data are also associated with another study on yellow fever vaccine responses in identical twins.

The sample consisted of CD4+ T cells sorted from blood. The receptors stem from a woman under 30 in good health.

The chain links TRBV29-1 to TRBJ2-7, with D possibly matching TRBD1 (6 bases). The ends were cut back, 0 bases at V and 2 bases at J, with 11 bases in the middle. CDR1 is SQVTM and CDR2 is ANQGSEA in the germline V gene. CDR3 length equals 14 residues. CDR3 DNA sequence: TGCAGCGTTGAAGACCCCGCAGGGGCCTACGAGCAGTACTTC. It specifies CSVEDPAGAYEQYF.

CDR3 residues: CASSWGQGARTNEKLFF. In DNA form, the CDR3 reads TGCGCCAGCAGCTGGGGACAGGGGGCAAGAACTAATGAAAAACTGTTTTTT. V gene TRBV5-1 combines with J gene TRBJ1-4; 12 bases fit TRBD1. Germline CDR1 SGHRS, CDR2 YFSETQ. The junction had 4 bases not matched to a gene; V was cut back by 3 bases and J by 1 base. The CDR3 extends over 17 amino acids.

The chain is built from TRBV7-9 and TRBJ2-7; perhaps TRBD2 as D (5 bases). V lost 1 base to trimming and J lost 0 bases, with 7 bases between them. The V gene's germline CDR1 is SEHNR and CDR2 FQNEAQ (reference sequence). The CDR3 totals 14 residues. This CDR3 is CASSLVGSSYEQYV. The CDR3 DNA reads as TGTGCCAGCAGCTTAGTGGGGAGCTCCTACGAGCAGTACGTC.

CDR3 sequence: CATTSTGGYTF. The DNA for the CDR3 is TGTGCCACCACTTCCACGGGGGGCTACACCTTC. This chain joins TRBV15 and TRBJ1-2, with no clear D. V gave up 7 bases and J gave up 8 bases, with 11 bases separating them. From germline, CDR1 is LNHNV and CDR2 YYDKDF (reference sequence). The CDR3 has 11 residues.

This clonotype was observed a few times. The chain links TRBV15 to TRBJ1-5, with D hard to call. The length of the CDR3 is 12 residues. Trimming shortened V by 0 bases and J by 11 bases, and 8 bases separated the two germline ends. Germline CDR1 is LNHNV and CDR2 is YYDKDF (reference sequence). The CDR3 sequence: CATSREGGAQHF. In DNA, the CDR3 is TGTGCCACCAGCAGAGAAGGTGGGGCCCAGCATTTT.

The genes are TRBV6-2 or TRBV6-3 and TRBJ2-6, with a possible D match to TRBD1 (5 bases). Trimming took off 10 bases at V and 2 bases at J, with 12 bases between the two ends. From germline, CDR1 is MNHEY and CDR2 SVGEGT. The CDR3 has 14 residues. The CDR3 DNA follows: TGTGCCACGAGAGACAGCCCTGGGGCCAACGTCCTGACTTTC. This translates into CATRDSPGANVLTF.

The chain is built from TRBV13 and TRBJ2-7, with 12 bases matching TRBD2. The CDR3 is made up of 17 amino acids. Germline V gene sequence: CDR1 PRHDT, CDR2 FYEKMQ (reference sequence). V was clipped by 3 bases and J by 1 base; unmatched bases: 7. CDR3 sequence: CASSFPRTSGGSYEQYF. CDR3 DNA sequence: TGTGCCAGCAGCTTCCCACGTACTAGCGGGGGGTCCTACGAGCAGTACTTC.

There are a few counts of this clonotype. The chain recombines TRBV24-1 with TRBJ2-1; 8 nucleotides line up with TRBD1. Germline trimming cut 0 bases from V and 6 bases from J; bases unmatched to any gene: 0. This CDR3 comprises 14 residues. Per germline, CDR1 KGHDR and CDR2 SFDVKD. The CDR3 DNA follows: TGTGCCACCAGTGATTTGACAGGGGGCAATGAGCAGTTCTTC. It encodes CATSDLTGGNEQFF.

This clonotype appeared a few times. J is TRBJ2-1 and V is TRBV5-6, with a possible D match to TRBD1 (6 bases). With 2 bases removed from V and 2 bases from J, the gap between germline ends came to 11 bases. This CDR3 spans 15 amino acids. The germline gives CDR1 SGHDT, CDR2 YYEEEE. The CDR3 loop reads CASSLEGTPYNEQFF. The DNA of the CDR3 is TGTGCCAGCAGCTTAGAGGGGACACCCTACAATGAGCAGTTCTTC. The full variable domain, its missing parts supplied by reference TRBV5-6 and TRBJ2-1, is DAGVTQSPTHLIKTRGQQVTLRCSPKSGHDTVSWYQQALGQGPQFIFQYYEEEERQRGNFPDRFSGHQFPNYSSELNVNALLLGDSALYLCASSLEGTPYNEQFFGPGTRLTVL.

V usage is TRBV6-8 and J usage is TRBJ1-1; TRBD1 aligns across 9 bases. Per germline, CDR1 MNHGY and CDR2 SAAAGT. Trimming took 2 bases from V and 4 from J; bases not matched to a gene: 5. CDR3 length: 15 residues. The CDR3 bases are TGTGCCAGCAGTTACCCGGACAGGGGTTCCACTGAAGCTTTCTTT. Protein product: CASSYPDRGSTEAFF.

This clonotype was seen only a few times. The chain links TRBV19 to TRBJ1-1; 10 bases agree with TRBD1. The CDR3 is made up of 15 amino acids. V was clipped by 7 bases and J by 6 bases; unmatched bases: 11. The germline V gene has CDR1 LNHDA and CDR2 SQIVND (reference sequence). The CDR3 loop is CASIETGGIGAEAFF. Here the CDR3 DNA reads TGTGCCAGTATCGAGACAGGGGGCATTGGCGCTGAAGCTTTCTTT.

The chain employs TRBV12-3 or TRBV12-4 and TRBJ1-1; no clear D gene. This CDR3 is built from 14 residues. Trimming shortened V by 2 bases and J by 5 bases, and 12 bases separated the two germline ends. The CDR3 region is CASSLNLGGTEAFF. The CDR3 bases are TGTGCCAGCAGTTTAAACCTGGGTGGGACTGAAGCTTTCTTT.

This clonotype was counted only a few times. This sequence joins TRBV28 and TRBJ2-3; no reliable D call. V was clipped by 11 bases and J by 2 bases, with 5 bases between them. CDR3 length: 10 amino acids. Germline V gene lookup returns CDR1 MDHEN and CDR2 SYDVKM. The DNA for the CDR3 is TGTGCCGCGGTCACAGATACGCAGTATTTT. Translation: CAAVTDTQYF.

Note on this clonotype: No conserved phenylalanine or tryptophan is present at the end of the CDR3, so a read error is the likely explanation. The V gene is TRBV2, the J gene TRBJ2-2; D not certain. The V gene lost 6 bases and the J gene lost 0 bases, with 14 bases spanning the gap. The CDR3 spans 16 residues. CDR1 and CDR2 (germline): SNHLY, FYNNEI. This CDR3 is CASSETRLANTGELFS. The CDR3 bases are TGTGCCAGCAGCGAGACAAGGCTCGCGAACACCGGGGAGCTGTTTTCT.

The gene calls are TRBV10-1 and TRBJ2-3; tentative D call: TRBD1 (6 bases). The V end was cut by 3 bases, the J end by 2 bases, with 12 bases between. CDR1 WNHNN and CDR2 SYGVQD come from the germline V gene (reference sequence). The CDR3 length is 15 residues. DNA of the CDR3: TGCGCCAGCAGTGAACCGGGACAAGTCACAGATACGCAGTATTTT. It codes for CASSEPGQVTDTQYF.

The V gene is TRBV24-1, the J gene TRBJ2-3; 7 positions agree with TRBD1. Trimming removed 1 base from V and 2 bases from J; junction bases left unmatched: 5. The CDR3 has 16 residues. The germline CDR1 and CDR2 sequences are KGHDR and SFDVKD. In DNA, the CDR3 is TGTGCCACCAGTGATTTCCGGGACAGCGTCACAGATACGCAGTATTTT. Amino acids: CATSDFRDSVTDTQYF.

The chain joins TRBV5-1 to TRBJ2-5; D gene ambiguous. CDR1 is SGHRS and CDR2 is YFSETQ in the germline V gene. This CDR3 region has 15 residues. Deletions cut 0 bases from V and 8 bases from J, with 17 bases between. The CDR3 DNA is TGCGCCAGCAGCTTGGTGGAGTGGCAGATAGTAACCCAGTACTTC. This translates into CASSLVEWQIVTQYF. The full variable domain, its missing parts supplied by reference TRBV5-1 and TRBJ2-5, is KAGVTQTPRYLIKTRGQQVTLSCSPISGHRSVSWYQQTPGQGLQFLFEYFSETQRNKGNFPGRFSGRQFSNSRSEMNVSTLELGDSALYLCASSLVEWQIVTQYFGPGTRLLVL.

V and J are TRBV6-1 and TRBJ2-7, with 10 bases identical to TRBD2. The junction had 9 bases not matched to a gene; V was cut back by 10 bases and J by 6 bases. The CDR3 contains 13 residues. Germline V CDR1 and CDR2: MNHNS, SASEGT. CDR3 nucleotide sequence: TGTGCCACTTGGACTAGCGGCTTTCGCGAGCAGTACTTC. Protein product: CATWTSGFREQYF.

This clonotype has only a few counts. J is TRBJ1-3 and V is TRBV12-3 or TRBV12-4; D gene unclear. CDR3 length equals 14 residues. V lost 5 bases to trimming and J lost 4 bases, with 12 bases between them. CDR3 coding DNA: TGTGCCAGCAGTCATCGGGTCTTCGGAAACACCATATATTTT. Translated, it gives CASSHRVFGNTIYF.

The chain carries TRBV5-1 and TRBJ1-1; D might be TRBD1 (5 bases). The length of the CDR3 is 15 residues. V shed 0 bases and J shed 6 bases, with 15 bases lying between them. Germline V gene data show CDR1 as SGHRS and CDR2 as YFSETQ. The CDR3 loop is CASSLAKSVGAEAFF. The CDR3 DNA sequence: TGCGCCAGCAGCTTGGCCAAATCGGTGGGGGCTGAAGCTTTCTTT.

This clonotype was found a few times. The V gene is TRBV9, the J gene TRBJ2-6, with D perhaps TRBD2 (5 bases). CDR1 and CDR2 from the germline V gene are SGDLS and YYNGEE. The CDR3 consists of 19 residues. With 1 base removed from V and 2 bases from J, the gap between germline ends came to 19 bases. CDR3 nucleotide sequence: TGTGCCAGCAGCGTATCCCCGGGAAAACGTATCCCTGGGGCCAACGTCCTGACTTTC. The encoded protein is CASSVSPGKRIPGANVLTF.

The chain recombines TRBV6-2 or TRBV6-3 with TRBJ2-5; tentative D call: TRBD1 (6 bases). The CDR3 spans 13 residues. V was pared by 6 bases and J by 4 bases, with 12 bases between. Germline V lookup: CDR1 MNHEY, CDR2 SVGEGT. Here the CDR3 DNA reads TGTGCCAGCAGGAGGGGGTTTGGAGAGACCCAGTACTTC. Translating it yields CASRRGFGETQYF.

The CDR3 region is CASTSGATSYNEQFF. The CDR3, as DNA: TGTGCCAGCACTAGCGGGGCTACCTCCTACAATGAGCAGTTCTTC. The rearrangement joins TRBV2 to TRBJ2-1, with 9 nucleotides matching TRBD2. The J segment lost 0 bases and the V segment lost 7 bases, leaving 4 bases of the junction unmatched. Germline assignment: CDR1 SNHLY and CDR2 FYNNEI. This CDR3 spans 15 amino acids.

The CDR3 coding sequence is TGTGCCAGCAGCCAACGGACTAGCGTAGTCGTCGGGGAGCTGTTTTTT. Translated: CASSQRTSVVVGELFF. V is TRBV14 and J is TRBJ2-2, with 9 bases matching TRBD2. V lost 2 bases to trimming and J lost 7 bases; unmatched junction nucleotides: 8. In germline, CDR1 is SGHDN, CDR2 FVKESK. There are 16 residues in the CDR3.